The TCR beta chain described here comes from a study of shared clonotypes between healthy human individuals. Background on the study: For every donor, three CD4 naive, three CD4 memory, two CD8 naive and one CD8 memory plates were used.

The table lists this clone with a few counts. Its antigen remains unidentified. Study results and limitations: Represented diversity (both genetic and exposure-history) was limited by the small number of donors.

Pooled CD45RO+ cells and CCR7-negative CD45RA+ TemRA cells made up CD8 memory. Germline V gene data show CDR1 as SEHNR and CDR2 as FQNEAQ (reference sequence). The CDR3 has 14 residues. Trimming took off 1 base at V and 6 bases at J, with 13 bases between the two ends. Generated by immunoSEQ multiplex PCR, the TCRdb table keeps only in-frame clones and is missing some. Of more than 550,000 clones listed, roughly 87% were seen once; the top ten hold about 33%. This TCR derives from a man aged 18 to 30 in good health. Some clones in this sample may be carry-over from other donors' samples. The gene calls are TRBV7-9 and TRBJ2-7; TRBD2 is a possible D gene (6 bases). The specimen sequenced was memory CD8+ T cells from PBMCs. The subset here: CD45RO+ cells pooled with CCR7-negative TemRA cells. This CDR3 is CASSLVSGPLEQYF. The CDR3 DNA reads as TGTGCCAGCAGCTTAGTTAGCGGCCCCCTCGAGCAGTACTTC.